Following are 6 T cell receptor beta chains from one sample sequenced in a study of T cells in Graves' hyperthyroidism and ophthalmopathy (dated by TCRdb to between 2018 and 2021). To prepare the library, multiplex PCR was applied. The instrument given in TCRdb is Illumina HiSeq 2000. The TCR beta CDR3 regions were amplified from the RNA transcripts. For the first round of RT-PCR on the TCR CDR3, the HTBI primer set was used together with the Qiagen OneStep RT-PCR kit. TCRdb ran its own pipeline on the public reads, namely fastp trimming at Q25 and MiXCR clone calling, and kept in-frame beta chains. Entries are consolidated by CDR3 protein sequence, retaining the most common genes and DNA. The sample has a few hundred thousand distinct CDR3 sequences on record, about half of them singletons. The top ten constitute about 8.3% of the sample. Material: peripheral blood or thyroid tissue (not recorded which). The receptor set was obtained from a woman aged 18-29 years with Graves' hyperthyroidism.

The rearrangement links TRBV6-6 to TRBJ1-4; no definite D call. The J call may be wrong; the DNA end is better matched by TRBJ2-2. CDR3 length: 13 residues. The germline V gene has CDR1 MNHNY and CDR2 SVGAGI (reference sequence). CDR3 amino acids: CASSYTESGELFF. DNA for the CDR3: TGTGCCAGCAGTTACACGGAATCCGGGGAGCTGTTTTTT.

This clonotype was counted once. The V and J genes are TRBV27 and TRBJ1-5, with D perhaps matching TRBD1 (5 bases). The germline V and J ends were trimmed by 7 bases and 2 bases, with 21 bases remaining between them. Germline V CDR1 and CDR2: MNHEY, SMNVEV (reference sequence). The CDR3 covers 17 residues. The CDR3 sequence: CASTPGQGNPGNQPQHF. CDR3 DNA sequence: TGTGCCAGCACTCCTGGGCAGGGAAACCCAGGCAATCAGCCCCAGCATTTT.

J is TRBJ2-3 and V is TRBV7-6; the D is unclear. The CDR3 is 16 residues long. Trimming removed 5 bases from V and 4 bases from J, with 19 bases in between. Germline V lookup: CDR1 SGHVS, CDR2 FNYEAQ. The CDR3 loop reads CASSRSAEGTPDTQYF. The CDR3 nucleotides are TGTGCCAGCAGCCGTTCGGCGGAAGGAACCCCAGATACGCAGTATTTT.

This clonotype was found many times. In DNA, the CDR3 is TGTGCCACCAAGGGAACTAATGAAAAACTGTTTTTT. It yields the protein CATKGTNEKLFF. The rearrangement links TRBV12-3 or TRBV12-4 to TRBJ1-4; unclear D gene. V shed 10 bases and J shed 1 base, with 7 bases lying between them. The CDR3 is 12 amino acids.

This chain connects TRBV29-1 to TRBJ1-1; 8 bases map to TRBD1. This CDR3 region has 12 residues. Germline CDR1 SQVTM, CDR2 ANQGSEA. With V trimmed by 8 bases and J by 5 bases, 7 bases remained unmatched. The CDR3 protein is CSFRTGWTEAFF. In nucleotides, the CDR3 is TGCAGCTTTCGGACAGGGTGGACTGAAGCTTTCTTT.

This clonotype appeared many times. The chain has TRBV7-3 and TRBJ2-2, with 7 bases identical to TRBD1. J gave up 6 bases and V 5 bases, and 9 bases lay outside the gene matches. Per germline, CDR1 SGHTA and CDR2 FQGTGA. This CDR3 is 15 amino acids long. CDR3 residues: CASSPDRVAAGELFF. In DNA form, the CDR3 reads TGTGCCAGCAGCCCTGACAGGGTAGCCGCCGGGGAGCTGTTTTTT.